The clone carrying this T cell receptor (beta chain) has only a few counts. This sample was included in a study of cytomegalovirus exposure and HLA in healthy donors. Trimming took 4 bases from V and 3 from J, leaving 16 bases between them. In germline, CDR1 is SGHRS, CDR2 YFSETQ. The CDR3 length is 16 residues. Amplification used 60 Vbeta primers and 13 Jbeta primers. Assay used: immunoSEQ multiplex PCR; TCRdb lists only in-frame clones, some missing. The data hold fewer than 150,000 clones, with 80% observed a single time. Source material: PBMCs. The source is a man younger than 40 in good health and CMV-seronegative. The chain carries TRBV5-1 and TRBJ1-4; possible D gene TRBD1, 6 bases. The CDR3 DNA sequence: TGCGCCAGCAGCCCTCAGGGGACGATGGCTAATGAAAAACTGTTTTTT. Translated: CASSPQGTMANEKLFF.